This T cell receptor (beta chain) was identified during a study of CD8+ T cells in alopecia areata. Regarding the study as a whole: Normal-skin resident alphabeta T cells also appear among scalp sample sequences. Possibly as an HLA-related effect, TCR sharing across patients appeared less clear than in mice.

V lost 6 bases to trimming and J lost 6 bases, with 9 bases between them. This CDR3 comprises 12 residues. CDR1 NNHDY and CDR2 SYVADS come from the germline V gene. This clone was observed a few times. Its specificity is not known. The germline and genes are mouse ones. With the read ending 4 residues before the CDR3 end, the germline J gene is used to fill in that end. Extraction and reverse transcription of RNA yielded cDNA as the sequencing template. Method: immunoSEQ multiplex PCR; TCRdb's copy keeps in-frame clones and lacks some. The data show some 110,000 clones, with none appearing a single time.

The receptor's source is a C3H/HeJ mouse with alopecia areata. This strain's MHC haplotype is H2-k. The specimen sequenced was lesional skin. J is TRBJ2-2 and V is TRBV13-3; D may be TRBD2 (5 bases). The CDR3 DNA, read in part, is TGTGCCAGCACTGGGAGTGCCGGG. This encodes CASTGSAG. The CDR3, in full, reads CASTGSAGQLYF.